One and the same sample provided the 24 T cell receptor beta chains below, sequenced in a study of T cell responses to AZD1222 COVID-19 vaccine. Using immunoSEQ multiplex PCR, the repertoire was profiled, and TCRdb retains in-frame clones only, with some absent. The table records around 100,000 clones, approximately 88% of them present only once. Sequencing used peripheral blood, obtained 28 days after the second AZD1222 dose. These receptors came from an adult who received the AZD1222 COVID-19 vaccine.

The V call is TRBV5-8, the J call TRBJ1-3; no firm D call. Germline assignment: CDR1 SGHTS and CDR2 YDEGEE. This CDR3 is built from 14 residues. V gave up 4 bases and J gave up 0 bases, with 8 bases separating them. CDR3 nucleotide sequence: TGTGCCAGCAGCCGGTCGAACTCTGGAAACACCATATATTTT. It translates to CASSRSNSGNTIYF.

This CDR3 reads CASSMTGQVYNSPLHF. CDR3 nucleotide sequence: TGTGCCAGTAGTATGACGGGACAAGTTTATAATTCACCCCTCCACTTT. V and J are TRBV19 and TRBJ1-6; tentative D call: TRBD1 (6 bases). Trimming shortened V by 3 bases and J by 4 bases, and 13 bases separated the two germline ends. Germline CDR1 and CDR2: LNHDA and SQIVND (reference sequence). This CDR3 is 16 amino acids long.

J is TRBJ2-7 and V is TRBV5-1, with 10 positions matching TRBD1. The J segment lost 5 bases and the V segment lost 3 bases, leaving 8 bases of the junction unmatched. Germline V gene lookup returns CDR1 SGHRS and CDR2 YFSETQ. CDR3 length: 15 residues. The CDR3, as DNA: TGCGCCAGCAGCTCCCCGGACAGGGGGTTGAACGAGCAGTACTTC. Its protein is CASSSPDRGLNEQYF. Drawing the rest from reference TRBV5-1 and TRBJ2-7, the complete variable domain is KAGVTQTPRYLIKTRGQQVTLSCSPISGHRSVSWYQQTPGQGLQFLFEYFSETQRNKGNFPGRFSGRQFSNSRSEMNVSTLELGDSALYLCASSSPDRGLNEQYFGPGTRLTVT.

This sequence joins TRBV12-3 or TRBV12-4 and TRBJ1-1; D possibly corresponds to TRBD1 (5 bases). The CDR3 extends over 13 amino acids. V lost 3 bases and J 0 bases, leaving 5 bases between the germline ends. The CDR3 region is CASSLTVNTEAFF. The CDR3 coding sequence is TGTGCCAGCAGTTTGACAGTGAACACTGAAGCTTTCTTT.

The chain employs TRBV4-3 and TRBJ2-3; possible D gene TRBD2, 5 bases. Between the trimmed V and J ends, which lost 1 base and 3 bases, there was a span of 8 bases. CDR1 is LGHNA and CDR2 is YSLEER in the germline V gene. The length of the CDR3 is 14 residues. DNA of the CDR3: TGCGCCAGCAGCCAAGTCGGGGATACAGATACGCAGTATTTT. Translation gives CASSQVGDTDTQYF.

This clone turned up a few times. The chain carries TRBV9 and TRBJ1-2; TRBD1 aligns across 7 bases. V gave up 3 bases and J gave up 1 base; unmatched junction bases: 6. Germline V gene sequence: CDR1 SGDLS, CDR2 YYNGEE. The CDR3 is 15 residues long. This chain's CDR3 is CASSARDSGNYGYTF. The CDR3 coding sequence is TGTGCCAGCAGCGCACGGGACAGCGGTAACTATGGCTACACCTTC.

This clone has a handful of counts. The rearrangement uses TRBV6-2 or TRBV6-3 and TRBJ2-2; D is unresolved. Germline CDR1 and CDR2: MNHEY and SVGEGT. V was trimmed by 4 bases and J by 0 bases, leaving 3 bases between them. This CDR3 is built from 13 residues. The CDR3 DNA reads TGTGCCAGCAGTTGGACGAACACCGGGGAGCTGTTTTTT. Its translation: CASSWTNTGELFF.

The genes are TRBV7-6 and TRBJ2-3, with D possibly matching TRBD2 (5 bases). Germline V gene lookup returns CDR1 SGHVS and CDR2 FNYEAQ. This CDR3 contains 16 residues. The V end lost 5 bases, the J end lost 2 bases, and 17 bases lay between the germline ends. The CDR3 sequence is CASSARTVPNTDTQYF. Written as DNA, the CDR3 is TGTGCCAGCAGCGCCAGGACTGTTCCTAACACAGATACGCAGTATTTT.

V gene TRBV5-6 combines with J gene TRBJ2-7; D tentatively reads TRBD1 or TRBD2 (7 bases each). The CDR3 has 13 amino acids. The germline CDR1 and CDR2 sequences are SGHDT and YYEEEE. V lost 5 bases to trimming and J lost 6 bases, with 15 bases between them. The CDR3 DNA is TGTGCCAGCAGAAGCAGGGGGGGGGCCGAGCAGTACTTC. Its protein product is CASRSRGGAEQYF.

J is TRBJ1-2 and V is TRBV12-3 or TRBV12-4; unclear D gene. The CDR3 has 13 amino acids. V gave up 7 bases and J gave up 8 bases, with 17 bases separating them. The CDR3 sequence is CASNDGPDGGYTF. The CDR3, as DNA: TGTGCCAGCAACGATGGACCGGACGGGGGCTACACCTTC.

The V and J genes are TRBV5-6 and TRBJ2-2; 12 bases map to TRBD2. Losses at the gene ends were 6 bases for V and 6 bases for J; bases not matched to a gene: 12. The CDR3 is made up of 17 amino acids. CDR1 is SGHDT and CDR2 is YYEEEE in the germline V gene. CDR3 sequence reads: CASTPRRASGGAGELFF. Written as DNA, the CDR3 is TGTGCCAGCACCCCTCGGAGGGCTAGCGGGGGGGCCGGGGAGCTGTTTTTT.

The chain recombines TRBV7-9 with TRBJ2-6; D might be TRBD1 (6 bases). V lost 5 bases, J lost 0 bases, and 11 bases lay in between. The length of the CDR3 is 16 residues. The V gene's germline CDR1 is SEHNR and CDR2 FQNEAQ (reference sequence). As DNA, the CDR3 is TGTGCCAGCAGCGGGACACCACCCTCTGGGGCCAACGTCCTGACTTTC. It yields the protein CASSGTPPSGANVLTF.

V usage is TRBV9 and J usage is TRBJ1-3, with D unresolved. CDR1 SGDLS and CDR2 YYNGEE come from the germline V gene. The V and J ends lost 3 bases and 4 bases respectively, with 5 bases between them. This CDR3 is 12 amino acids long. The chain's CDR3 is CASSGRGNTIYF. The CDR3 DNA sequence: TGTGCCAGCAGCGGCAGAGGAAACACCATATATTTT.

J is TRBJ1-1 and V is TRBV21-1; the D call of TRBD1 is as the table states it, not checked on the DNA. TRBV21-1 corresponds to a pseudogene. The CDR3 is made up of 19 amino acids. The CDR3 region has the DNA TGTGCCAGCAGCTCTCCCCGGCCGCCGGACAGCATACTGAACACTGAAGCTTTCTTT. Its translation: CASSSPRPPDSILNTEAFF.

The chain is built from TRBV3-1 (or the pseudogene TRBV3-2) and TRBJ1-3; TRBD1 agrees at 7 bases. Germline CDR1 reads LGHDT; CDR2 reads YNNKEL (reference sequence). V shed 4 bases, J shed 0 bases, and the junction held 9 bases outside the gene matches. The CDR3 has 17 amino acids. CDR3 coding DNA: TGTGCCAGCAGCCTACTCCAGACAGGGTCCTCTGGAAACACCATATATTTT. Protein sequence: CASSLLQTGSSGNTIYF.

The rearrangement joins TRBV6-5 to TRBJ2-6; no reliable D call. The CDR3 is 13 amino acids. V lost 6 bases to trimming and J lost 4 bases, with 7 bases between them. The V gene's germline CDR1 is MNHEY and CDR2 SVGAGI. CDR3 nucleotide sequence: TGTGCCAGCAGGATCGAGGGGGCCAACGTCCTGACTTTC. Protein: CASRIEGANVLTF.

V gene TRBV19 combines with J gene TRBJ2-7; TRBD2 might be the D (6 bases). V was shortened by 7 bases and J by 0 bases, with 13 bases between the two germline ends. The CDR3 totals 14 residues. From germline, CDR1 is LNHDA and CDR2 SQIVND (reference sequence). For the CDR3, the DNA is TGTGCCAGTAAGGTAGCGGTCGGCTCCTACGAGCAGTACTTC. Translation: CASKVAVGSYEQYF.

CDR3 nucleotide sequence: TGCAGCGTTAGACAGGGCCGCGCTTTCTTT. This sequence encodes CSVRQGRAFF. V is TRBV29-1 and J is TRBJ1-1; 7 bases line up with TRBD1. This CDR3 contains 10 residues. V gave up 5 bases and J gave up 11 bases; unmatched junction bases: 5. Germline CDR1 reads SQVTM; CDR2 reads ANQGSEA.

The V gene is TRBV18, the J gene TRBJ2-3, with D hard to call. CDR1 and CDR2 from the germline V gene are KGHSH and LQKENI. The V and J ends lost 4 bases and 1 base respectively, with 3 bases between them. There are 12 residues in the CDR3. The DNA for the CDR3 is TGTGCCAGCTCACTTCGCACAGATACGCAGTATTTT. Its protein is CASSLRTDTQYF.

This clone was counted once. The CDR3 spells CASSLEDGTDTQYF. The CDR3 region has the DNA TGTGCCAGCAGCTTGGAGGACGGCACAGATACGCAGTATTTT. V is TRBV7-9 and J is TRBJ2-3; tentatively, D is TRBD2 (5 bases). Per the germline V gene, CDR1 is SEHNR and CDR2 is FQNEAQ (reference sequence). Trimming cost V 3 bases and J 1 base, with 8 bases left between them. This CDR3 is 14 amino acids long. The whole variable domain, remainder taken from reference TRBV7-9 and TRBJ2-3, is DTGVSQNPRHKITKRGQNVTFRCDPISEHNRLYWYRQTLGQGPEFLTYFQNEAQLEKSRLLSDRFSAERPKGSFSTLEIQRTEQGDSAMYLCASSLEDGTDTQYFGPGTRLTVL.

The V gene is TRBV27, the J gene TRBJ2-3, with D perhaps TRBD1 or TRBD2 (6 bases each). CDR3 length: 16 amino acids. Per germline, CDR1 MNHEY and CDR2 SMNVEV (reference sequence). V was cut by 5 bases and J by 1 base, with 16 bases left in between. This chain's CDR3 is CASSVMGGRGTDTQYF. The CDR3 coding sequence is TGTGCCAGCAGTGTAATGGGGGGCCGGGGCACAGATACGCAGTATTTT.

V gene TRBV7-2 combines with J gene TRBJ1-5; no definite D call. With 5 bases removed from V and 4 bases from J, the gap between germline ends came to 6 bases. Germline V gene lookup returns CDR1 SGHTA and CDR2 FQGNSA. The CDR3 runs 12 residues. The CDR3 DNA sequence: TGTGCCAGCAGCCCGGGGAATCAGCCCCAGCATTTT. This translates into CASSPGNQPQHF.

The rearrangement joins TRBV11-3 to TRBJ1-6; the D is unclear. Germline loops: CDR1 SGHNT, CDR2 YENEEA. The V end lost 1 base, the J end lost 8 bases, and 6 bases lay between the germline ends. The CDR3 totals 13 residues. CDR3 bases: TGTGCCAGCAGCTTAGGGGGTGATTCACCCCTCCACTTT. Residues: CASSLGGDSPLHF. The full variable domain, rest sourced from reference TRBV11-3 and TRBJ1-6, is EAGVVQSPRYKIIEKKQPVAFWCNPISGHNTLYWYLQNLGQGPELLIRYENEEAVDDSQLPKDRFSAERLKGVDSTLKIQPAELGDSAVYLCASSLGGDSPLHFGNGTRLTVT.

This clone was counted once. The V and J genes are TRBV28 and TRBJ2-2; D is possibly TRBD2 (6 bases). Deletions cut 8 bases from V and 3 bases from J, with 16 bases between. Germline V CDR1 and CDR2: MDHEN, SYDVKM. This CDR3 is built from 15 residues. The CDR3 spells CASAVGGVYTGELFF. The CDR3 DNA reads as TGTGCCAGCGCCGTGGGCGGGGTCTACACCGGGGAGCTGTTTTTT. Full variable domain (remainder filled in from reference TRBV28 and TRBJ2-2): DVKVTQSSRYLVKRTGEKVFLECVQDMDHENMFWYRQDPGLGLRLIYFSYDVKMKEKGDIPEGYSVSREKKERFSLILESASTNQTSMYLCASAVGGVYTGELFFGEGSRLTVL.